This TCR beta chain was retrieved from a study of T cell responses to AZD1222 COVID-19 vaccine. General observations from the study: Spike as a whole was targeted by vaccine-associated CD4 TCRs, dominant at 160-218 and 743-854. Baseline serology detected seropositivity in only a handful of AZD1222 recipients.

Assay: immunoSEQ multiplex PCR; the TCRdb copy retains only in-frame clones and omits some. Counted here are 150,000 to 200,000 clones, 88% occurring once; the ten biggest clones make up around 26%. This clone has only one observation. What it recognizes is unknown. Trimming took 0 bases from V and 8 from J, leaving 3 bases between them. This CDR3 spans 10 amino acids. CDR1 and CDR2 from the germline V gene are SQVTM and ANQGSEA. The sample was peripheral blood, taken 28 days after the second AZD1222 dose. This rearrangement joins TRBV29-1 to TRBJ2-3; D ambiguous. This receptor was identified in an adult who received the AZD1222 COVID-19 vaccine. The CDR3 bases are TGCAGCGTTGAAGATCTTACGCAGTATTTT. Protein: CSVEDLTQYF.